This is a list of T cell receptor beta chains from one sample in a study of OX40 agonist ivuxolimab in advanced cancers. Using immunoSEQ multiplex PCR, the repertoire was profiled, and TCRdb retains in-frame clones only, with some absent. The sample holds roughly 70,000 clones, approximately 80% seen once. The source material was CD4+ or CD8+ T cells sorted from blood, sampled in a trial of the OX40 agonist ivuxolimab. The source of these receptors is an adult with an advanced solid tumor such as melanoma, head and neck, liver or kidney cancer. Both conserved end residues are part of each CDR3. The order of the fields is V gene, D gene, clone size, J gene, CDR3 DNA, CDR3 protein. The D gene is left open where the match is weak. Expanded clones are given a class, and other clones once, few, many or no size at all.

v_call: TRBV5-6; d_call: TRBD1; clone_size: NA; j_call: TRBJ1-2; cdr3_nt: TGTGCCAGCAGCCCAGGGACAGGCCCGAGGGGCTACACCTTC; cdr3_aa: CASSPGTGPRGYTF
v_call: TRBV6-1; d_call: TRBD1; clone_size: NA; j_call: TRBJ2-2; cdr3_nt: TGTGCCAGCAGTCAGAACAGGGGTAGTGGCGGGGAGCTGTTTTTT; cdr3_aa: CASSQNRGSGGELFF
v_call: TRBV2; d_call: NA; clone_size: NA; j_call: TRBJ2-7; cdr3_nt: TGTGCCAGCAGTGAACCGGGCGAGCAGTACTTC; cdr3_aa: CASSEPGEQYF
v_call: TRBV19; d_call: NA; clone_size: NA; j_call: TRBJ2-5; cdr3_nt: TGTGCCAGTAGGGACGAGGGAACCCTCCAAGAGACCCAGTACTTC; cdr3_aa: CASRDEGTLQETQYF
v_call: TRBV2; d_call: NA; clone_size: few; j_call: TRBJ2-5; cdr3_nt: TGTGCCAGCAGTGACGGAGTAGTAGAGACCCAGTACTTC; cdr3_aa: CASSDGVVETQYF
v_call: TRBV7-9; d_call: NA; clone_size: NA; j_call: TRBJ2-3; cdr3_nt: TGTGCCAGCAGCTTATTAGGGGGGGCCATAGATACGCAGTATTTT; cdr3_aa: CASSLLGGAIDTQYF
v_call: TRBV28; d_call: TRBD1; clone_size: NA; j_call: TRBJ1-4; cdr3_nt: TGTGCCAGCAGTCTTGGGACAGGGGGAAAAGAAAAACTGTTTTTT; cdr3_aa: CASSLGTGGKEKLFF
v_call: TRBV7-2; d_call: TRBD1; clone_size: NA; j_call: TRBJ1-2; cdr3_nt: TGTGCCAGCAGCTTAACTACTACCGGACAGGGGTTACTTGGCTACACCTTC; cdr3_aa: CASSLTTTGQGLLGYTF
v_call: TRBV19; d_call: TRBD1; clone_size: NA; j_call: TRBJ2-5; cdr3_nt: TGTGCCAGTAGTATAGGACAGGGTAAAGAGACCCAGTACTTC; cdr3_aa: CASSIGQGKETQYF
v_call: TRBV18; d_call: NA; clone_size: NA; j_call: TRBJ1-1; cdr3_nt: TGTGCCAGCTCACCAGGAACGACCAGAAACACTGAAGCTTTCTTT; cdr3_aa: CASSPGTTRNTEAFF
v_call: TRBV7-9; d_call: TRBD1; clone_size: NA; j_call: TRBJ2-5; cdr3_nt: TGTGCCAGCAGCTCCGGGACAGGGGTGGGAGAGACCCAGTACTTC; cdr3_aa: CASSSGTGVGETQYF
v_call: TRBV19; d_call: TRBD1; clone_size: few; j_call: TRBJ2-3; cdr3_nt: TGTGCCAGTAGTAGACAGGGGAGCCCGGATACGCAGTATTTT; cdr3_aa: CASSRQGSPDTQYF
v_call: TRBV5-1; d_call: TRBD2; clone_size: once; j_call: TRBJ2-1; cdr3_nt: TGCGCCAGCAGCTTGGATCTAGCGGGGGTGAACAATGAGCAGTTCTTC; cdr3_aa: CASSLDLAGVNNEQFF
v_call: TRBV19; d_call: TRBD1; clone_size: NA; j_call: TRBJ2-7; cdr3_nt: TGTGCCAGTAGATACGGACAGGGCTACGAGCAGTACTTC; cdr3_aa: CASRYGQGYEQYF
v_call: TRBV9; d_call: NA; clone_size: once; j_call: TRBJ1-1; cdr3_nt: TGTGCCAGCAGCCGAGGAGGGAAGGCGAACACTGAAGCTTTCTTT; cdr3_aa: CASSRGGKANTEAFF
v_call: TRBV19; d_call: NA; clone_size: NA; j_call: TRBJ2-3; cdr3_nt: TGTGCCAGTAGTGCCGAGACCTGGGGGACGCAGTATTTT; cdr3_aa: CASSAETWGTQYF